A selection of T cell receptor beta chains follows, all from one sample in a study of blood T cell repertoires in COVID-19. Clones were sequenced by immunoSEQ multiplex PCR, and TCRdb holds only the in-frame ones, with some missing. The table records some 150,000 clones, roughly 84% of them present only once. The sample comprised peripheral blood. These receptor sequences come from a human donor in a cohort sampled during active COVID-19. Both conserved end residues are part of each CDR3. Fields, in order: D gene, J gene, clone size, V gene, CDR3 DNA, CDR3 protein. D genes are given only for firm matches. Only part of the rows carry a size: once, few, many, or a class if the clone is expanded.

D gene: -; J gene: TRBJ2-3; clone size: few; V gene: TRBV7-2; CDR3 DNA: TGTGCCAGCAGCCCTCTAGCCGGCGATACGCAGTATTTT; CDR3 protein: CASSPLAGDTQYF
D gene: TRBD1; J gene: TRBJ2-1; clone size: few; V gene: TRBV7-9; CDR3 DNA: TGTGCCAGCAGCACCTGGACAGGGGGCTACAATGAGCAGTTCTTC; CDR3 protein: CASSTWTGGYNEQFF
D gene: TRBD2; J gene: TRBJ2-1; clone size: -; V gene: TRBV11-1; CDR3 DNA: TGTGCCAGCACCCTTAGCGGGGGGGCCGCTGAGCAGTTCTTC; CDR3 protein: CASTLSGGAAEQFF
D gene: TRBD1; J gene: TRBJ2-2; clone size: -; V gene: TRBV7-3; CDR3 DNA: TGTGCCAGCAGCCCGAGGACAGGGAAGTTGAACACCGGGGAGCTGTTTTTT; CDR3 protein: CASSPRTGKLNTGELFF
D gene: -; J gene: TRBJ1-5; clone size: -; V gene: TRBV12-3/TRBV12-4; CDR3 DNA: TGTGCCAGCATGGCAGATCGGGTTCAGCCCCAGCATTTT; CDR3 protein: CASMADRVQPQHF
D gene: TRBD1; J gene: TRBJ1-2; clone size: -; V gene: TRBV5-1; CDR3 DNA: TGCGCCAGCAGCTTGGGGGACAGTAACTATGGCTACACCTTC; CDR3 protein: CASSLGDSNYGYTF
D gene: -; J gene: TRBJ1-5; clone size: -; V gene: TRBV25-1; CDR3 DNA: TGTGCCAGCAGTGGTCACCGAGGGATGAATAGCAATCAGCCCCAGCATTTT; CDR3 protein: CASSGHRGMNSNQPQHF
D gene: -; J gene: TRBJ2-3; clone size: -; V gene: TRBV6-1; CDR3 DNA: TGTGCCAGCAGTGAACAGGGTTGGGGAGATACGCAGTATTTT; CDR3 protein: CASSEQGWGDTQYF
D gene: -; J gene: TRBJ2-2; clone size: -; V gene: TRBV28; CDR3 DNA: TGTGCCAGCAGCCAACCCAGTAACACCGGGGAGCTGTTTTTT; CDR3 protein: CASSQPSNTGELFF
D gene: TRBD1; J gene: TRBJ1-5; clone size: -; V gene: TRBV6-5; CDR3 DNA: TGTGCCAGCAGCCGGACAGGGGGCGCTCCCCAGCCCCAGCATTTT; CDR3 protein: CASSRTGGAPQPQHF
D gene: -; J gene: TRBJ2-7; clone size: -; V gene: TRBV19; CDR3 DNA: TGTGCCAGTAGTATCGTCGGACCGAGGGCCAGGAACGAGCAGTACTTC; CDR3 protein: CASSIVGPRARNEQYF
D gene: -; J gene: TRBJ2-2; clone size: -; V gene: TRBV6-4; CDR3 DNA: TGTGCCACCTCGTTGACAAAGAACACCGGGGAGCTGTTTTTT; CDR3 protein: CATSLTKNTGELFF
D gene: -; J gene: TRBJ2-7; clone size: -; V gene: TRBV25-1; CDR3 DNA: TGTGCCAGTAGGGGGGGCTACGAGCAGTACTTC; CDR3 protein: CASRGGYEQYF
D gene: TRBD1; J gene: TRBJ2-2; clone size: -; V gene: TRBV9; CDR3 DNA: TGTGCCAGCAGCGTACCTCCGGGACAGGGTACCGTGAACACCGGGGAGCTGTTTTTT; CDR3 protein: CASSVPPGQGTVNTGELFF
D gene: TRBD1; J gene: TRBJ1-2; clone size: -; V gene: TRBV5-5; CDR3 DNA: TGTGCCAGCAGCCGACCGACAGGGGTTTATGGCTACACCTTC; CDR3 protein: CASSRPTGVYGYTF
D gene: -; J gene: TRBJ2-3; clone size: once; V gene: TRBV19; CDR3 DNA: TGTGCCAGCACCCTACAGGGATTGTCAGATACGCAGTATTTT; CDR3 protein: CASTLQGLSDTQYF
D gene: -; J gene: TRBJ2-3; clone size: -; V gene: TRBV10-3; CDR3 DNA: TGTGCCATCAGTGAGGGGCAGGGCACAGATACGCAGTATTTT; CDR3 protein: CAISEGQGTDTQYF
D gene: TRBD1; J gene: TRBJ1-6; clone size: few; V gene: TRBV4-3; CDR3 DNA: TGCGCCAGCAGCCAAACCGGGACAGTTGAGTCACCCCTCCACTTT; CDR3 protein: CASSQTGTVESPLHF
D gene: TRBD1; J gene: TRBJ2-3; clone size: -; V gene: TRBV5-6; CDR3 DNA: TGTGCCAGCACGGGTCCGGGACAGAGCACAGATACGCAGTATTTT; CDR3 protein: CASTGPGQSTDTQYF
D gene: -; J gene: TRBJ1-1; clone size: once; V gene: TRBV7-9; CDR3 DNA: TGTGCCAGCATGAGCCCTCTCGAAGCTTTCTTT; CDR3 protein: CASMSPLEAFF
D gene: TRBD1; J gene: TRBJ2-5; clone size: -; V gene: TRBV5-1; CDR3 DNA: TGCGCCAGCAGCCTGTCAGGGGGCCAAGAGACCCAGTACTTC; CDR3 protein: CASSLSGGQETQYF
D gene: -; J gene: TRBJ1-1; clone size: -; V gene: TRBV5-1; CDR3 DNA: TGCGCCAGCAGGAAGGTGCAGGGGACTGAAGCTTTCTTT; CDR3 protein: CASRKVQGTEAFF
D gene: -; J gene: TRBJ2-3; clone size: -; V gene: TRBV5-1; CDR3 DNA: TGCGCCAGCAGCCCCTTGGGGGCTGGAGATACGCAGTATTTT; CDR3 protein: CASSPLGAGDTQYF
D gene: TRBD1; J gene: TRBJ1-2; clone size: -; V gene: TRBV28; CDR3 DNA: TGTGCCAGCAGGGACAGGGAGTCGTACCTCTATGGCTACACCTTC; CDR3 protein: CASRDRESYLYGYTF
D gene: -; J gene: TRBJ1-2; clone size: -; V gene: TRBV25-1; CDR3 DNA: TGTGCCAGCAGCCCGGACAGCTATGGCTACACCTTC; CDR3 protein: CASSPDSYGYTF
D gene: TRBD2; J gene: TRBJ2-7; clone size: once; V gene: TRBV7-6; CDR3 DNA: TGTGCCAGCAGCACATCTAGCGGGGGGCTCTACGAGCAGTACTTC; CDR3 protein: CASSTSSGGLYEQYF
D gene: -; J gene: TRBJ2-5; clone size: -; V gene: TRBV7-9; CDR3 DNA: TGTGCCAGCAGCCGTGGACTCCTGTACCAAGAGACCCAGTACTTC; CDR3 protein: CASSRGLLYQETQYF
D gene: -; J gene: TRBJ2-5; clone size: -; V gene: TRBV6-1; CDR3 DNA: TGTGCCAGCAGTGAACCGACCCTCGGGTTTCAGGAGACCCAGTACTTC; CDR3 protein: CASSEPTLGFQETQYF
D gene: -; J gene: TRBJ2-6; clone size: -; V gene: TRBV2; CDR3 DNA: TGTGCCAGCAGTGAAGCCCACTGGGCGGGGGCCAACGTCCTGACTTTC; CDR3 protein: CASSEAHWAGANVLTF
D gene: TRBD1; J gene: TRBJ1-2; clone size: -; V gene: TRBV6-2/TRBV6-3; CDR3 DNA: TGTGCCAGCAGCCGGGACAGCGATGGCTACACCTTC; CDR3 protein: CASSRDSDGYTF
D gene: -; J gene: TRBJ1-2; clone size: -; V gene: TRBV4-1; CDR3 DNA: TGCGCCAGCAGCCGAGCGGGGGGCTTACCCGGTGGCTACACCTTC; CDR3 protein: CASSRAGGLPGGYTF
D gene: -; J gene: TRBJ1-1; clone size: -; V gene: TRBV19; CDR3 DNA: TGTGCCAGTAGTACTCGGAGGAAGGCTGAAGCTTTCTTT; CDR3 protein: CASSTRRKAEAFF
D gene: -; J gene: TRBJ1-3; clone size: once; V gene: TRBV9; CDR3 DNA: TGTGCCAGCAGCGCCGGGGAAGCTGGAAACACCATATATTTT; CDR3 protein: CASSAGEAGNTIYF
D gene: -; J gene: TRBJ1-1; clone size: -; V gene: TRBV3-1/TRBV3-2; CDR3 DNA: TGTGCCAGCAGCCAAGGACAGGTGAACACTGAAGCTTTCTTT; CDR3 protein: CASSQGQVNTEAFF
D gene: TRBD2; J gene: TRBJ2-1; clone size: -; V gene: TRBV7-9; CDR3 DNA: TGTGCCAGCAGCCCAGGGGCTAGCGGGGGGGCCGAATACAATGAGCAGTTCTTC; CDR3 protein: CASSPGASGGAEYNEQFF
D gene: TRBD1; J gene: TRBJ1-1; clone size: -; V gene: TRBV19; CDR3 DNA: TGTGCCAGTACCTCTACCGGGACAGTGAACACTGAAGCTTTCTTT; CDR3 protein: CASTSTGTVNTEAFF
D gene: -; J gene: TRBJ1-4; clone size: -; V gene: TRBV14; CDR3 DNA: TGTGCCAGCAGCCAAGGGTTTGCCGTGGCGGGAATAAGGAAACTGTTTTTT; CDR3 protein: CASSQGFAVAGIRKLFF
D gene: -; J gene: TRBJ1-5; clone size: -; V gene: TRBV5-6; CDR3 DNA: TGTGCCAGCAGCCGCCTCGTTCAGGAGGATAGCAATCAGCCCCAGCATTTT; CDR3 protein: CASSRLVQEDSNQPQHF
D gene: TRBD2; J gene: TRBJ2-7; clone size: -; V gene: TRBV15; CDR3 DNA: TGTGCCACCAGCAGAGAGGGGAGCGGGGGAGCTTACGAGCAGTACTTC; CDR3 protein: CATSREGSGGAYEQYF
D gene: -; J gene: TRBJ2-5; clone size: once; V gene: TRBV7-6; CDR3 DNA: TGTGCCAGCAGCTTAGGGGGCTTGGGCCCGTGGGAGACCCAGTACTTC; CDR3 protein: CASSLGGLGPWETQYF
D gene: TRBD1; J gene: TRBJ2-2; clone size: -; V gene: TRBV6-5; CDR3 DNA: TGTGCCAGCAGTTCTTGGACAGGTGGGGAGCTGTTTTTT; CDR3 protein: CASSSWTGGELFF